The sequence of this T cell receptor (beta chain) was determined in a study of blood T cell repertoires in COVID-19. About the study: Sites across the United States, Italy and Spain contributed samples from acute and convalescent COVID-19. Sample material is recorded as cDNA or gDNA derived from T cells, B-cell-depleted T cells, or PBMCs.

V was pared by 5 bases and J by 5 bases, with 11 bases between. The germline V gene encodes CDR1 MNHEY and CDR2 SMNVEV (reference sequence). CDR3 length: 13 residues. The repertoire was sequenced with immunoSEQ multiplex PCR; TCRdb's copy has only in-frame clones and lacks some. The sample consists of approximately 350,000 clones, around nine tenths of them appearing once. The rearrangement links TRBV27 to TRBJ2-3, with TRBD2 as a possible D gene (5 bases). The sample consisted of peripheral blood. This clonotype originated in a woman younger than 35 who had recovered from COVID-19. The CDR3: CASSPPGRDTQYF. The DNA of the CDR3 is TGTGCCAGCAGTCCCCCGGGGAGAGATACGCAGTATTTT.